These 8 T cell receptor beta chains share one sample of origin, sequenced in a study of T cell repertoires in cytomegalovirus infection. Each CDR3 protein is one row after TCRdb ran MiXCR on the reads. The data contain around 740,000 distinct CDR3 sequences, approximately 40% of them seen just once; the ten biggest clones take up roughly 2.9%. The sample comprised PBMCs. These receptors were collected from a human donor in good health (CMV status not recorded). Some clones in this sample may be carry-over from other donors' samples.

This clonotype has just a few counts. This rearrangement joins TRBV14 to TRBJ1-1; no reliable D call. The CDR3 extends over 12 amino acids. Trimming shortened V by 1 base and J by 4 bases, and 4 bases separated the two germline ends. Germline V gene sequence: CDR1 SGHDN, CDR2 FVKESK. The CDR3 DNA reads TGTGCCAGCAGCCAAGTTCTCACTGAAGCTTTCTTT. Protein sequence: CASSQVLTEAFF. The complete variable domain, with remaining parts taken from reference TRBV14 and TRBJ1-1, reads EAGVTQFPSHSVIEKGQTVTLRCDPISGHDNLYWYRRVMGKEIKFLLHFVKESKQDESGMPNNRFLAERTGGTYSTLKVQPAELEDSGVYFCASSQVLTEAFFGQGTRLTVV.

The CDR3 DNA is TGTGCCAGCAGCGTAGGGGGACCCGATGAGCAGTTCTTC. It codes for CASSVGGPDEQFF. This sequence joins TRBV9 and TRBJ2-1; D could derive from TRBD1 or TRBD2 (5 bases each). CDR1 and CDR2 from the germline V gene are SGDLS and YYNGEE. The CDR3 is 13 amino acids. V shed 0 bases and J shed 8 bases, with 9 bases lying between them.

This sequence joins TRBV6-6 and TRBJ1-1; tentatively, D is TRBD1 (6 bases). V was trimmed by 3 bases and J by 6 bases, leaving 17 bases between them. Germline V gives CDR1 MNHNY, CDR2 SVGAGI (reference sequence). CDR3 length: 15 amino acids. The CDR3 DNA reads as TGTGCCAGCAGTTATCGGCGGGCAGGGGAGGCTGAAGCTTTCTTT. Translation gives CASSYRRAGEAEAFF.

The chain links TRBV28 to TRBJ2-5, with D perhaps given as TRBD1 or TRBD2 (6 bases each). There are 16 residues in the CDR3. V lost 6 bases to trimming and J lost 4 bases, with 21 bases between them. Germline V gene data show CDR1 as MDHEN and CDR2 as SYDVKM. CDR3 residues: CASSKRKKGGRETQYF. DNA for the CDR3: TGTGCCAGCAGCAAAAGGAAGAAGGGGGGTCGAGAGACCCAGTACTTC.

This sequence joins TRBV4-2 and TRBJ1-4; D is unresolved. Germline CDR1 and CDR2: LGHNA and YNFKEQ. V lost 1 base and J 0 bases, leaving 15 bases between the germline ends. CDR3 length: 18 residues. CDR3 loop: CASSQGQVGLATNEKLFF. The CDR3 region has the DNA TGTGCCAGCAGCCAAGGGCAAGTGGGCCTTGCAACTAATGAAAAACTGTTTTTT.

This clonotype was found a few times. The rearrangement uses TRBV5-1 and TRBJ1-1; tentatively, D is TRBD1 (5 bases). The CDR3 length is 11 residues. Germline loops: CDR1 SGHRS, CDR2 YFSETQ. V lost 2 bases and J 8 bases, leaving 7 bases between the germline ends. CDR3 sequence: CASSFGQEAFF. CDR3 nucleotides: TGCGCCAGCAGCTTCGGACAAGAAGCTTTCTTT.

V usage is TRBV12-3 or TRBV12-4 and J usage is TRBJ2-5, with D tentatively TRBD2 (5 bases). The ends were cut back, 1 base at V and 6 bases at J, with 9 bases in the middle. There are 13 residues in the CDR3. CDR3 DNA sequence: TGTGCCAGCAGTTTAGAGCCTAGCCAGACCCAGTACTTC. Translating gives CASSLEPSQTQYF.

In its sample, this clonotype was seen a few times. The chain is built from TRBV7-3 and TRBJ2-5; D is possibly TRBD2 (5 bases). CDR3 length: 14 amino acids. Per germline, CDR1 SGHTA and CDR2 FQGTGA. V was shortened by 4 bases and J by 2 bases, with 11 bases between the two germline ends. The CDR3 loop reads CASSSRTYQETQYF. The CDR3 nucleotides are TGTGCCAGCAGCTCCCGGACTTATCAAGAGACCCAGTACTTC.